This entry describes one T cell receptor beta chain. This sample was taken from a study of blood T cell repertoires in COVID-19. Study overall: Samples taken during acute and convalescent COVID-19 were collected in the United States, Italy and Spain. PBMCs, B-cell-depleted T cells, or T cells provided the cDNA or gDNA that made up the material.

The assay was immunoSEQ multiplex PCR, and TCRdb's table has in-frame clones only and misses some. Of approximately 140,000 clones listed, approximately 90% are singletons. The CDR3 contains 16 residues. The J gene is TRBJ1-1, the V gene TRBV21-1. TRBV21-1 is a known pseudogene. The sequencing sample was made of peripheral blood. This receptor was obtained from a woman between 35 and 50 years old with acute or convalescent COVID-19. The CDR3 loop reads CASTRGPCLRGTEAFF. CDR3 DNA: TGTGCCAGCACCCGAGGGCCTTGCCTTCGGGGCACTGAAGCTTTCTTT.